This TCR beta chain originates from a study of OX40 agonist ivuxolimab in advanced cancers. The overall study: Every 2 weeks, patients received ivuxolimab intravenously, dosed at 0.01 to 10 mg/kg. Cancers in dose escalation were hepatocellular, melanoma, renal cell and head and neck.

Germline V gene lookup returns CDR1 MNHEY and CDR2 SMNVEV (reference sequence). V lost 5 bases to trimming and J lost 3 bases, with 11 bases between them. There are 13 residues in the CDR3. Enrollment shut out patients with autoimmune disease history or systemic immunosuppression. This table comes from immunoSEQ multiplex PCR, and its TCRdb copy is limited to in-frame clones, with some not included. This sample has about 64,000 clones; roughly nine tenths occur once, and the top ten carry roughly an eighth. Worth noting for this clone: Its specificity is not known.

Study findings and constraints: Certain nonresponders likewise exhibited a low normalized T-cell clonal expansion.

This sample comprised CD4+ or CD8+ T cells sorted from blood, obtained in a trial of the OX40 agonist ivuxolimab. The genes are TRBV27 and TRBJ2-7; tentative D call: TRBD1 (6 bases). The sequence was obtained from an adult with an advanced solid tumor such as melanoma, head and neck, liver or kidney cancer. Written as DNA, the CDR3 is TGTGCCAGCAGTCTCAAGGACAGCTACGAGCAGTACTTC. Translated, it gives CASSLKDSYEQYF.